The 32 T cell receptor beta chains reported below all come from one sample, sequenced in a study of T cell responses to AZD1222 COVID-19 vaccine. The assay was immunoSEQ multiplex PCR, and TCRdb's table has in-frame clones only and misses some. The repertoire holds 100,000 to 150,000 clones, with roughly nine tenths as singletons. Sequencing used peripheral blood, obtained on day 0 of AZD1222 vaccination. These receptors originate from an adult in good health.

This clone was detected a few times. The chain links TRBV2 to TRBJ1-3, with TRBD1 as a possible D gene (6 bases). CDR1 is SNHLY, CDR2 FYNNEI, per germline. CDR3 length equals 14 residues. With 6 bases removed from V and 6 bases from J, the gap between germline ends came to 15 bases. The chain's CDR3 is CASRSDSGTNTIYF. The CDR3 nucleotides read TGTGCCAGCAGATCGGACAGTGGAACAAACACCATATATTTT.

Here the CDR3 reads CASSRGGDRVALSNQPQHF. DNA for the CDR3: TGTGCCAGTAGTAGGGGGGGGGACAGGGTAGCCCTTTCGAATCAGCCCCAGCATTTT. This chain joins TRBV19 and TRBJ1-5; the match to TRBD1 covers 9 bases. The ends lost 4 bases at V and 4 bases at J; junction bases unmatched: 17. The CDR3 spans 19 residues. Looked up from germline, CDR1 is LNHDA and CDR2 is SQIVND (reference sequence).

The chain has TRBV6-5 and TRBJ1-2; possible D gene TRBD1, 6 bases. The CDR3 length is 14 residues. Per germline, CDR1 MNHEY and CDR2 SVGAGI. With 9 bases removed from V and 7 bases from J, the gap between germline ends came to 21 bases. The CDR3 here is CASAEQGSYGGYTF. DNA of the CDR3: TGTGCCAGTGCAGAACAGGGCTCATATGGTGGCTACACCTTC.

J is TRBJ1-1 and V is TRBV28; 7 nucleotides align to TRBD1. The ends lost 6 bases at V and 1 base at J; junction bases unmatched: 11. Germline V gene sequence: CDR1 MDHEN, CDR2 SYDVKM. The CDR3 is 16 amino acids. The CDR3 is CASSSGATGQNTEAFF. The CDR3, as DNA: TGTGCCAGCAGCTCGGGGGCGACAGGGCAGAACACTGAAGCTTTCTTT.

The sample holds one count of this clone. The chain is built from TRBV2 and TRBJ1-5, with TRBD1 as a possible D gene (5 bases). V lost 11 bases, J lost 0 bases, and 11 bases lay in between. The CDR3 sequence is 13 residues long. The germline CDR1 and CDR2 sequences are SNHLY and FYNNEI. The CDR3: CACGGGSNQPQHF. In DNA, the CDR3 is TGTGCCTGTGGTGGGGGTAGCAATCAGCCCCAGCATTTT.

The chain uses TRBV5-6 and TRBJ2-7; D is uncertain. Germline V gives CDR1 SGHDT, CDR2 YYEEEE. The V and J ends lost 0 bases and 5 bases respectively, with 9 bases between them. This CDR3 contains 13 residues. This chain's CDR3 is CASSLGARDEQYF. Written as DNA, the CDR3 is TGTGCCAGCAGCTTGGGGGCTAGGGACGAGCAGTACTTC.

This chain links TRBV28 with TRBJ1-1, with a possible D match to TRBD1 (6 bases). V was clipped by 4 bases and J by 1 base, with 16 bases between them. Germline V lookup: CDR1 MDHEN, CDR2 SYDVKM. CDR3 length equals 16 residues. This CDR3 reads CASSSRGGHRNTEAFF. In DNA, the CDR3 is TGTGCCAGCAGTTCGAGAGGGGGGCACAGGAACACTGAAGCTTTCTTT.

The chain uses TRBV5-1 and TRBJ1-2; D unresolved. The CDR3 length is 14 residues. The V end lost 2 bases, the J end lost 4 bases, and 12 bases lay between the germline ends. Germline V gene data show CDR1 as SGHRS and CDR2 as YFSETQ. CDR3 sequence: CASSFNRDSYGYTF. In DNA, the CDR3 is TGCGCCAGCAGCTTTAATCGGGATAGCTATGGCTACACCTTC.

This sequence joins TRBV12-3 or TRBV12-4 and TRBJ1-2; unclear D gene. V was clipped by 3 bases and J by 4 bases, with 6 bases between them. This CDR3 contains 12 residues. The CDR3 is CASSLGFYGYTF. CDR3 in DNA: TGTGCCAGCAGTTTGGGATTCTATGGCTACACCTTC.

V and J are TRBV28 and TRBJ1-6; D remains ambiguous. V was clipped by 3 bases and J by 7 bases, with 7 bases between them. This CDR3 has 13 residues. The V gene's germline CDR1 is MDHEN and CDR2 SYDVKM. Here the CDR3 reads CASSFITNSPLHF. In DNA, the CDR3 is TGTGCCAGCAGTTTCATTACGAATTCACCCCTCCACTTT. Based on the CDR3 plus reference TRBV28 and TRBJ1-6, the full variable domain is DVKVTQSSRYLVKRTGEKVFLECVQDMDHENMFWYRQDPGLGLRLIYFSYDVKMKEKGDIPEGYSVSREKKERFSLILESASTNQTSMYLCASSFITNSPLHFGNGTRLTVT.

This clone was recorded only once. The chain joins TRBV9 to TRBJ1-2; TRBD1 might be the D (5 bases). With 7 bases removed from V and 4 bases from J, the gap between germline ends came to 17 bases. Germline V CDR1 and CDR2: SGDLS, YYNGEE. The CDR3 consists of 14 residues. CDR3 DNA: TGTGCCAGCTCTAAGGGTTGGGGGAGCTATGGCTACACCTTC. Amino acid sequence: CASSKGWGSYGYTF.

A single count supports this clone. V gene TRBV18 combines with J gene TRBJ1-1; a weak D match, TRBD1 (5 bases). V lost 5 bases to trimming and J lost 4 bases, with 17 bases between them. CDR1 and CDR2 (germline): KGHSH, LQKENI. The CDR3 extends over 15 amino acids. The CDR3 nucleotides are TGTGCCAGCTCAACTGATGGGGCCGCGGGCACTGAAGCTTTCTTT. Its translation: CASSTDGAAGTEAFF.

The J gene is TRBJ2-2, the V gene TRBV28; D unresolved. CDR1 MDHEN and CDR2 SYDVKM come from the germline V gene. The CDR3 has 12 residues. V lost 7 bases and J lost 0, with 3 bases in between. This chain's CDR3 is CASTANTGELFF. CDR3 coding DNA: TGTGCCAGCACCGCGAACACCGGGGAGCTGTTTTTT. Using reference TRBV28 and TRBJ2-2 for the parts outside the CDR3, the full variable domain is DVKVTQSSRYLVKRTGEKVFLECVQDMDHENMFWYRQDPGLGLRLIYFSYDVKMKEKGDIPEGYSVSREKKERFSLILESASTNQTSMYLCASTANTGELFFGEGSRLTVL.

The chain links TRBV7-2 to TRBJ2-7; D uncertain. Trimming stripped 1 base from V and 0 bases from J, with 16 bases between. The CDR3 runs 17 residues. Germline CDR1 SGHTA, CDR2 FQGNSA. CDR3 residues: CASSLVLGFKSSYEQYF. In nucleotides, the CDR3 is TGTGCCAGCAGCTTAGTCCTAGGCTTCAAAAGCTCCTACGAGCAGTACTTC.

The CDR3 protein is CASSSVVGQETQYF. CDR3 nucleotides: TGTGCCAGCAGCTCCGTGGTAGGGCAAGAGACCCAGTACTTC. V gene TRBV5-4 combines with J gene TRBJ2-5; D unclear. The CDR3 runs to 14 residues. V was shortened by 3 bases and J by 2 bases, with 11 bases between the two germline ends. Per the germline V gene, CDR1 is SGHNT and CDR2 is YYREEE (reference sequence).

The CDR3 region has the DNA TGTGCCAGCAGCCTTCGCCCGACAGAAGCTTTCTTT. Amino acid sequence: CASSLRPTEAFF. The chain uses TRBV3-1 (or the pseudogene TRBV3-2) and TRBJ1-1; unclear D gene. Germline CDR1 and CDR2: LGHDT and YNNKEL (reference sequence). The CDR3 has 12 residues. Trimming stripped 4 bases from V and 8 bases from J, with 11 bases between.

This clone was seen a handful of times. The rearrangement links TRBV5-1 to TRBJ2-1, with D tentatively TRBD2 (5 bases). V lost 3 bases and J lost 0, with 10 bases in between. This CDR3 spans 15 amino acids. Germline lookup yields CDR1 SGHRS and CDR2 YFSETQ. The chain's CDR3 is CASSWTADSYNEQFF. The CDR3 DNA sequence: TGCGCCAGCAGCTGGACTGCCGACTCCTACAATGAGCAGTTCTTC.

This sequence joins TRBV7-3 and TRBJ2-3, with 9 bases fitting TRBD1. CDR3 size: 15 residues. Germline CDR1 is SGHTA and CDR2 is FQGTGA. V shed 5 bases, J shed 1 base, and the junction held 4 bases outside the gene matches. As DNA, the CDR3 is TGTGCCAGCAGCCGCTGGACAGGGGGCACAGATACGCAGTATTTT. This sequence encodes CASSRWTGGTDTQYF.

The V and J genes are TRBV2 and TRBJ2-7; D could derive from TRBD1 or TRBD2 (5 bases each). The CDR3 loop spans 12 amino acids. Germline V gives CDR1 SNHLY, CDR2 FYNNEI. CDR3 in DNA: TGTGCTCTAGGGGACCGCCAGTACGAGCAGTACTTC. As protein: CALGDRQYEQYF.

The gene calls are TRBV5-4 and TRBJ2-5; possibly TRBD1 or TRBD2 for D (6 bases each). Germline-derived CDR1 and CDR2 are SGHNT and YYREEE (reference sequence). CDR3 length equals 17 residues. V dropped 2 bases and J dropped 3 bases, with 20 bases sitting between them. DNA for the CDR3: TGTGCCAGCAGCTTATTCAGACAGGAGGGTACCAAAGAGACCCAGTACTTC. Amino acid sequence: CASSLFRQEGTKETQYF.

The table lists this clone with a count of one. The chain recombines TRBV15 with TRBJ1-5, with 8 nucleotides matching TRBD1. Germline-derived CDR1 and CDR2 are LNHNV and YYDKDF (reference sequence). V dropped 1 base and J dropped 0; count of bases not matched to a gene: 2. The CDR3 consists of 16 residues. CDR3: CATSRVGTGSNQPQHF. The CDR3 DNA reads TGTGCCACCAGCAGAGTCGGGACAGGTAGCAATCAGCCCCAGCATTTT.

V is TRBV2 and J is TRBJ2-2, with 11 bases aligning to TRBD2. The CDR3 consists of 16 residues. Germline V gives CDR1 SNHLY, CDR2 FYNNEI. V lost 5 bases, J lost 4 bases, and 6 bases stayed unmatched. For the CDR3, the DNA is TGTGCCAGCAGTAAACTAGCGGGAGAGGGCACCGGGGAGCTGTTTTTT. Protein: CASSKLAGEGTGELFF.

This clone was picked up one time. The V and J genes are TRBV4-1 and TRBJ2-3, with 11 bases identical to TRBD1. V gave up 3 bases and J gave up 3 bases; unmatched junction bases: 5. This CDR3 has 16 amino acids. The V gene's germline CDR1 is MGHRA and CDR2 YSYEKL. The DNA of the CDR3 is TGCGCCAGCAGCCAGTGGGGGACAGGGGGGACAGATACGCAGTATTTT. Translation: CASSQWGTGGTDTQYF.

The chain combines TRBV19 with TRBJ2-7; D is perhaps TRBD2 (5 bases). The CDR3 is 14 residues long. V lost 6 bases to trimming and J lost 0 bases, with 12 bases between them. Germline lookup yields CDR1 LNHDA and CDR2 SQIVND (reference sequence). The DNA of the CDR3 is TGTGCCAGTAGGTCGGGGATGAACTCCTACGAGCAGTACTTC. Translating it yields CASRSGMNSYEQYF.

The gene calls are TRBV28 and TRBJ1-5; perhaps TRBD1 as D (6 bases). CDR1 is MDHEN and CDR2 is SYDVKM in the germline V gene. Deletions cut 6 bases from V and 7 bases from J, with 16 bases between. CDR3 length: 14 residues. DNA for the CDR3: TGTGCCAGCAGCTCAGGGGTGGGCCGCCAGCCCCAGCATTTT. It is translated as CASSSGVGRQPQHF.

The V and J genes are TRBV6-5 and TRBJ2-5, with TRBD1 as a possible D gene (5 bases). The CDR3 has 13 residues. CDR1 and CDR2 (germline): MNHEY, SVGAGI. Trimming removed 10 bases at V and 5 bases at J, with 17 bases between. Here the CDR3 DNA reads TGTGCCACCACCCCAGGGCTACGGGAGACCCAGTACTTC. This translates into CATTPGLRETQYF.

This rearrangement joins TRBV18 to TRBJ2-2; D may match TRBD1 or TRBD2 (6 bases each). The CDR3 covers 16 residues. Trimming pared 3 bases from V and 1 base from J, leaving 12 bases between. Germline CDR1 is KGHSH and CDR2 is LQKENI. The CDR3 protein is CASSPDGGLNTGELFF. The CDR3 nucleotides read TGTGCCAGCTCACCGGACGGGGGCTTGAACACCGGGGAGCTGTTTTTT.

In this sample, this clone turned up a few times. The chain recombines TRBV9 with TRBJ1-5, with TRBD1 matching over 8 bases. This CDR3 is built from 16 residues. Trimming removed 4 bases from V and 11 bases from J; junction bases left unmatched: 17. CDR1 is SGDLS and CDR2 is YYNGEE in the germline V gene. The CDR3 DNA sequence: TGTGCCAGCAGCCCAGGGGGACAGGCGGGGGTGTTGGCCCAGCATTTT. This sequence encodes CASSPGGQAGVLAQHF.

The chain couples TRBV18 to TRBJ1-1; the D gene is possibly TRBD1 (5 bases). Trimming pared 3 bases from V and 6 bases from J, leaving 17 bases between. Germline assignment: CDR1 KGHSH and CDR2 LQKENI. The CDR3 covers 15 residues. CDR3 nucleotide sequence: TGTGCCAGCTCACCCCCCGGGGCAGGGCTAGCTGAAGCTTTCTTT. This codes for CASSPPGAGLAEAFF.

This clone was picked up a small number of times. The genes are TRBV6-1 and TRBJ1-2; D remains ambiguous. The CDR3 consists of 12 residues. Trimming removed 3 bases at V and 9 bases at J, with 11 bases between. Germline V gene sequence: CDR1 MNHNS, CDR2 SASEGT. This chain's CDR3 is CASSESGRRYTF. The CDR3 DNA sequence: TGTGCCAGCAGTGAGAGTGGGCGCCGCTACACCTTC.

This clone was counted between two and nine times. The chain has TRBV7-3 and TRBJ2-1, with 11 bases identical to TRBD2. With 5 bases clipped from V and 9 bases from J, the junction kept 6 bases outside the gene matches. The CDR3 loop spans 14 amino acids. Germline lookup yields CDR1 SGHTA and CDR2 FQGTGA. CDR3 bases: TGTGCCAGCAGCATTAGCGGGGGGGCGTCTGAGCAGTTCTTC. This sequence encodes CASSISGGASEQFF.

V is TRBV19 and J is TRBJ2-1, with 9 bases fitting TRBD2. This CDR3 has 16 residues. Germline V CDR1 and CDR2: LNHDA, SQIVND (reference sequence). V shed 3 bases, J shed 2 bases, and the junction held 5 bases outside the gene matches. The CDR3 loop reads CASSITLAGAYNEQFF. Written as DNA, the CDR3 is TGTGCCAGTAGTATTACATTAGCGGGAGCCTACAATGAGCAGTTCTTC.